Below, 2 T cell receptor beta chains from the same sample are listed, as sequenced in a study of Graves' ophthalmopathy and Graves' hyperthyroidism. The sequenced template was RNA, covering the TCR beta CDR3 region. The workflow started with a first-round RT-PCR run with HTBI primers and then moved on to a second-round multiplex PCR. One entry per CDR3 protein, called by TCRdb with MiXCR from the multiplex PCR reads. The table has a few hundred thousand distinct CDR3 sequences, roughly 21% seen once. Sequencing input: peripheral blood. These receptors were obtained from a woman aged 45 to 65 with Graves' ophthalmopathy.

This clonotype was found many times. The rearrangement uses TRBV12-3 or TRBV12-4 and TRBJ1-1; D unclear. The V end lost 5 bases, the J end lost 10 bases, and 8 bases lay between the germline ends. The CDR3 has 10 amino acids. In nucleotides, the CDR3 is TGTGCCAGCAGTGGTGGCGTAGCTTTCTTT. As protein: CASSGGVAFF.

The sample holds many counts of this clonotype. This chain joins TRBV2 and TRBJ2-5; TRBD1 aligns across 7 bases. CDR1 is SNHLY and CDR2 is FYNNEI in the germline V gene. The J segment lost 5 bases and the V segment lost 7 bases, leaving 4 bases of the junction unmatched. The CDR3 has 12 residues. The CDR3: CASKGAGETQYF. The DNA of the CDR3 is TGTGCCAGCAAGGGGGCCGGGGAGACCCAGTACTTC.